The 7 T cell receptor beta chains given below trace back to one sample, sequenced in a study of T cell responses to AZD1222 COVID-19 vaccine. Produced via immunoSEQ multiplex PCR; TCRdb's table is partial and in-frame only. The sample records around 58,000 clones, roughly 90% being singletons. The sequencing used peripheral blood, collected 28 days after the second AZD1222 dose. The receptors here all came from an adult who received the AZD1222 COVID-19 vaccine.

V gene TRBV16 combines with J gene TRBJ2-2; 11 bases are a match to TRBD2. Germline V lookup: CDR1 KGHSY, CDR2 FQNENV. This CDR3 spans 15 amino acids. V shed 5 bases, J shed 4 bases, and the junction held 3 bases outside the gene matches. Here the CDR3 DNA reads TGTGCCAGCAGCAAACTAGCGGGAGTCACCGGGGAGCTGTTTTTT. Amino acid sequence: CASSKLAGVTGELFF.

This chain joins TRBV12-3 or TRBV12-4 and TRBJ1-1; D is unresolved. The CDR3 runs to 13 residues. V lost 3 bases and J 8 bases, leaving 13 bases between the germline ends. The DNA for the CDR3 is TGTGCCAGCAGTTTTTCCCACGGGGTGGAAGCTTTCTTT. Translation: CASSFSHGVEAFF.

This chain connects TRBV5-4 to TRBJ2-3; 12 nucleotides line up with TRBD2. With 2 bases clipped from V and 4 bases from J, the junction kept 11 bases outside the gene matches. Germline assignment: CDR1 SGHNT and CDR2 YYREEE (reference sequence). This CDR3 contains 18 residues. The CDR3 nucleotides read TGTGCCAGCAGCTTAGTACCGGGACTAGCGGGTTCATCAGATACGCAGTATTTT. Translated, it gives CASSLVPGLAGSSDTQYF. Full variable domain (remainder filled in from reference TRBV5-4 and TRBJ2-3): ETGVTQSPTHLIKTRGQQVTLRCSSQSGHNTVSWYQQALGQGPQFIFQYYREEENGRGNFPPRFSGLQFPNYSSELNVNALELDDSALYLCASSLVPGLAGSSDTQYFGPGTRLTVL.

This chain links TRBV27 with TRBJ1-5; a weak D match, TRBD1 (5 bases). Trimming shortened V by 0 bases and J by 4 bases, and 10 bases separated the two germline ends. The CDR3 is made up of 15 amino acids. CDR1 is MNHEY and CDR2 is SMNVEV in the germline V gene (reference sequence). The CDR3 loop is CASSLSRGENQPQHF. CDR3 sequence (DNA): TGTGCCAGCAGTTTATCGAGAGGGGAGAATCAGCCCCAGCATTTT.

The chain combines TRBV27 with TRBJ1-3; D is perhaps TRBD1 (6 bases). CDR1 and CDR2 (germline): MNHEY, SMNVEV (reference sequence). This CDR3 spans 14 amino acids. V was shortened by 2 bases and J by 4 bases, with 9 bases between the two germline ends. The CDR3 DNA reads TGTGCCAGCAGTTTAGCAGGGGCCGGAAACACCATATATTTT. Encoded protein: CASSLAGAGNTIYF.

This chain connects TRBV19 to TRBJ2-7; D tentatively fits TRBD1 or TRBD2 (6 bases each). Germline CDR1 LNHDA, CDR2 SQIVND (reference sequence). The V and J ends lost 3 bases and 6 bases respectively, with 12 bases between them. This CDR3 spans 13 amino acids. This chain's CDR3 is CASSISGALEQYF. CDR3 nucleotide sequence: TGTGCCAGTAGTATTTCGGGGGCTCTCGAGCAGTACTTC.

This clone was seen once. The V and J genes are TRBV5-1 and TRBJ1-5; the match to TRBD1 covers 7 bases. The germline V gene encodes CDR1 SGHRS and CDR2 YFSETQ. This CDR3 has 14 amino acids. V lost 5 bases to trimming and J lost 5 bases; unmatched junction nucleotides: 7. The CDR3 DNA is TGCGCCAGCAGACCAGACAGGGACCATCAGCCCCAGCATTTT. Amino acid sequence: CASRPDRDHQPQHF.